This TCR beta chain was obtained from a study of cytomegalovirus exposure and HLA in healthy donors. Produced via immunoSEQ multiplex PCR; TCRdb's table is partial and in-frame only. This table has 200,000 or so clones, about 89% appearing once. V was clipped by 3 bases and J by 3 bases, with 9 bases between them. Germline assignment: CDR1 MDHEN and CDR2 SYDVKM. The CDR3 extends over 13 amino acids. This clone showed up just a few times. Material: PBMCs. The sequence was collected from a young woman in good health and CMV-seronegative. This chain joins TRBV28 and TRBJ2-7, with D uncertain. DNA for the CDR3: TGTGCCAGCAGTTTCCCCCCAAACTACGAGCAGTACTTC. Amino acids: CASSFPPNYEQYF.